These 24 T cell receptor beta chains share one sample of origin, sequenced in a study of T cells after posttransplantation cyclophosphamide. TCRdb keeps only in-frame clones here, not all; method: immunoSEQ multiplex PCR. The profile covers 66,000 or so clones, with 93% appearing a single time and about 3% taken by the ten largest. The sample comprised PBMCs. Receptor source: a woman in her 30s in good health and a related stem cell transplant donor.

CDR3 residues: CASSWDRWYEQFF. As DNA, the CDR3 is TGTGCCAGCAGTTGGGACAGGTGGTATGAGCAGTTCTTC. The chain uses TRBV11-2 and TRBJ2-1; the match to TRBD1 covers 8 bases. CDR1 SGHAT and CDR2 FQNNGV come from the germline V gene. The J segment lost 8 bases and the V segment lost 6 bases, leaving 6 bases of the junction unmatched. The CDR3 has 13 amino acids. The whole variable domain, remainder taken from reference TRBV11-2 and TRBJ2-1, is EAGVAQSPRYKIIEKRQSVAFWCNPISGHATLYWYQQILGQGPKLLIQFQNNGVVDDSQLPKDRFSAERLKGVDSTLKIQPAKLEDSAVYLCASSWDRWYEQFFGPGTRLTVL.

V is TRBV13 and J is TRBJ2-7, with a weak D call TRBD1 (5 bases). The CDR3 sequence is 13 residues long. From germline, CDR1 is PRHDT and CDR2 FYEKMQ (reference sequence). V lost 1 base to trimming and J lost 2 bases, with 6 bases between them. The CDR3 DNA sequence: TGTGCCAGCAGCTTAGAAGGGGCCTACGAGCAGTACTTC. It translates to CASSLEGAYEQYF.

The V call is TRBV10-3, the J call TRBJ2-2; 7 bases are shared with TRBD2. Germline CDR1 and CDR2: ENHRY and SYGVKD. CDR3 length: 13 amino acids. V dropped 9 bases and J dropped 7; count of bases not matched to a gene: 8. The CDR3, as DNA: TGTGCCATGACTAGAGGGGAGGGCGGGGAGCTGTTTTTT. As protein: CAMTRGEGGELFF.

The chain has TRBV19 and TRBJ2-2; D call uncertain. The CDR3 runs to 15 residues. V lost 1 base and J lost 0, with 6 bases in between. The germline gives CDR1 LNHDA, CDR2 SQIVND (reference sequence). The CDR3 nucleotides read TGTGCCAGTAGTATAGGACGATCGAACACCGGGGAGCTGTTTTTT. Amino acids: CASSIGRSNTGELFF.

The chain couples TRBV5-4 to TRBJ1-4; 8 bases are shared with TRBD1. After removal of 4 bases from V and 7 bases from J, the junction contained 3 bases not matched to a gene. Germline CDR1 SGHNT, CDR2 YYREEE (reference sequence). This CDR3 comprises 13 residues. CDR3 nucleotides: TGTGCCAGCAGCGCGGACAGGGCTGAAAAACTGTTTTTT. This gives the protein CASSADRAEKLFF. Complete variable domain (other parts from reference TRBV5-4 and TRBJ1-4): ETGVTQSPTHLIKTRGQQVTLRCSSQSGHNTVSWYQQALGQGPQFIFQYYREEENGRGNFPPRFSGLQFPNYSSELNVNALELDDSALYLCASSADRAEKLFFGSGTQLSVL.

The J gene is TRBJ2-3, the V gene TRBV4-3; D unresolved. V lost 3 bases to trimming and J lost 1 base, with 17 bases between them. The CDR3 has 17 amino acids. Germline V gives CDR1 LGHNA, CDR2 YSLEER. The CDR3 DNA reads as TGCGCCAGCAGCCAGAACCCCGCGGAGCGCCGCACAGATACGCAGTATTTT. The encoded protein is CASSQNPAERRTDTQYF.

The chain carries TRBV4-3 and TRBJ1-3, with no clear D. The CDR3 sequence is 16 residues long. CDR1 and CDR2 (germline): LGHNA, YSLEER. Between the trimmed V and J ends, which lost 6 bases and 4 bases, there was a span of 19 bases. CDR3 coding DNA: TGCGCCAGCAGGCCCGCCCCGACGGAGATCGGAAACACCATATATTTT. It specifies CASRPAPTEIGNTIYF.

The chain couples TRBV5-1 to TRBJ1-3; TRBD1 aligns across 9 bases. With 4 bases clipped from V and 0 bases from J, the junction kept 5 bases outside the gene matches. Germline-derived CDR1 and CDR2 are SGHRS and YFSETQ. CDR3 length: 16 amino acids. CDR3 coding DNA: TGCGCCAGCAGCACGGGACAGGGATCCTCTGGAAACACCATATATTTT. Protein: CASSTGQGSSGNTIYF. The entire variable domain, with the rest obtained from reference TRBV5-1 and TRBJ1-3, is as follows: KAGVTQTPRYLIKTRGQQVTLSCSPISGHRSVSWYQQTPGQGLQFLFEYFSETQRNKGNFPGRFSGRQFSNSRSEMNVSTLELGDSALYLCASSTGQGSSGNTIYFGEGSWLTVV.

The genes are TRBV2 and TRBJ1-4, with a tentative D call TRBD1 (5 bases). Germline-derived CDR1 and CDR2 are SNHLY and FYNNEI. V dropped 6 bases and J dropped 8 bases, with 10 bases sitting between them. The CDR3 is made up of 12 amino acids. The CDR3 DNA reads as TGTGCCAGCAGGGGGCTTGGGGAAAAACTGTTTTTT. It codes for CASRGLGEKLFF.

The V and J genes are TRBV19 and TRBJ2-4, with TRBD1 identical over 9 bases. The germline CDR1 and CDR2 sequences are LNHDA and SQIVND (reference sequence). This CDR3 spans 17 amino acids. J was trimmed by 0 bases and V by 6 bases; bases with no gene match: 9. The CDR3 bases are TGTGCCAGTAGGCCTGCCGGACAGGGGATAGCCAAAAACATTCAGTACTTC. It codes for CASRPAGQGIAKNIQYF.

The J gene is TRBJ2-7, the V gene TRBV11-2, with no clear D. Germline lookup yields CDR1 SGHAT and CDR2 FQNNGV. This CDR3 spans 16 amino acids. The V end lost 3 bases, the J end lost 0 bases, and 15 bases lay between the germline ends. CDR3 sequence (DNA): TGTGCCAGCAGCTTTCTAGTGTCCCCACACTCCTACGAGCAGTACTTC. Translated: CASSFLVSPHSYEQYF.

The chain carries TRBV7-7 and TRBJ1-2; D gene unclear. Germline V CDR1 and CDR2: SSHAT, FNYEAQ (reference sequence). Trimming took off 6 bases at V and 0 bases at J, with 17 bases between the two ends. The CDR3 contains 16 residues. The CDR3: CASRLVIHTANYGYTF. The CDR3, as DNA: TGTGCCAGCAGGCTTGTGATCCATACCGCTAACTATGGCTACACCTTC.

The table lists this clone with a count of one. This sequence joins TRBV9 and TRBJ1-6; D unclear. The germline V and J ends were trimmed by 7 bases and 7 bases, with 18 bases remaining between them. CDR1 and CDR2 (germline): SGDLS, YYNGEE. This CDR3 contains 15 residues. The CDR3 sequence is CASATSASGNSPLHF. For the CDR3, the DNA is TGTGCCAGCGCTACATCGGCGAGTGGAAATTCACCCCTCCACTTT.

The chain has TRBV2 and TRBJ1-5; no clear D. CDR3 length equals 12 residues. Trimming took off 3 bases at V and 5 bases at J, with 5 bases between the two ends. The germline V gene encodes CDR1 SNHLY and CDR2 FYNNEI. The CDR3 loop reads CASSEGYQPQHF. The CDR3 bases are TGTGCCAGCAGTGAGGGATATCAGCCCCAGCATTTT.

The genes are TRBV11-2 and TRBJ1-6, with TRBD1 matching over 7 bases. Germline assignment: CDR1 SGHAT and CDR2 FQNNGV. Germline trimming cut 5 bases from V and 13 bases from J; bases unmatched to any gene: 14. The length of the CDR3 is 15 residues. The CDR3 DNA sequence: TGTGCCAGCAGCACGCACAGGGGCCTCATGGAGCCCCTCCACTTT. This gives the protein CASSTHRGLMEPLHF.

CDR3 region: CAISPTVGNQPQHF. As DNA, the CDR3 is TGTGCCATCAGTCCGACAGTCGGCAATCAGCCCCAGCATTTT. The chain is built from TRBV10-3 and TRBJ1-5; a weak D match, TRBD1 (5 bases). Germline-derived CDR1 and CDR2 are ENHRY and SYGVKD. The CDR3 covers 14 residues. Trimming cost V 5 bases and J 2 bases, with 10 bases left between them.

In its sample, this clone was seen once. The chain recombines TRBV18 with TRBJ1-1; D is undetermined. V was shortened by 1 base and J by 6 bases, with 6 bases between the two germline ends. Germline V gene lookup returns CDR1 KGHSH and CDR2 LQKENI. The CDR3 runs 12 residues. CDR3 sequence: CASSPRTAEAFF. CDR3 nucleotide sequence: TGTGCCAGCTCACCACGGACGGCTGAAGCTTTCTTT.

The CDR3, as DNA: TGTGCCAGCAGCCCGCCCGGAAAGAGGGACTATGGCTACACCTTC. Translated: CASSPPGKRDYGYTF. The gene calls are TRBV4-2 and TRBJ1-2; D unclear. V lost 4 bases, J lost 3 bases, and 15 bases lay in between. This CDR3 contains 15 residues. The germline CDR1 and CDR2 sequences are LGHNA and YNFKEQ.

The chain employs TRBV5-6 and TRBJ2-7; possibly TRBD1 for D (6 bases). Trimming took 3 bases from V and 2 from J, leaving 15 bases between them. Germline V lookup: CDR1 SGHDT, CDR2 YYEEEE. The CDR3 has 15 residues. CDR3 loop: CASSSYTGLPYEQYF. The CDR3 DNA is TGTGCCAGCAGCTCATACACAGGGCTGCCCTACGAGCAGTACTTC.

In DNA, the CDR3 is TGTGCCAGCAGCTTGGACGGTCGAAACACTGAAGCTTTCTTT. Protein product: CASSLDGRNTEAFF. The V and J genes are TRBV5-8 and TRBJ1-1; D not certain. V was cut by 0 bases and J by 2 bases, with 8 bases left in between. The germline V gene has CDR1 SGHTS and CDR2 YDEGEE. The CDR3 loop spans 14 amino acids.

V and J are TRBV19 and TRBJ2-2; D uncertain. The CDR3 covers 16 residues. Germline lookup yields CDR1 LNHDA and CDR2 SQIVND (reference sequence). The ends were cut back, 5 bases at V and 6 bases at J, with 19 bases in the middle. The CDR3: CASSASVVARSGELFF. CDR3 coding DNA: TGTGCCAGTAGTGCCTCGGTGGTAGCCCGTTCCGGGGAGCTGTTTTTT.

This clone was observed a few times. This chain links TRBV18 with TRBJ1-5; tentative D call: TRBD1 (5 bases). The CDR3 length is 15 residues. Germline assignment: CDR1 KGHSH and CDR2 LQKENI. V was pared by 3 bases and J by 1 base, with 10 bases between. The CDR3 sequence: CASSPSGTSNQPQHF. Here the CDR3 DNA reads TGTGCCAGCTCACCCTCAGGGACGAGCAATCAGCCCCAGCATTTT.

The chain employs TRBV2 and TRBJ2-1; D not certain. Germline-derived CDR1 and CDR2 are SNHLY and FYNNEI. CDR3 length: 14 residues. Trimming left V 6 bases short and J 3 bases short, with 12 bases between. The CDR3 reads CASSDGDRYNEQFF. CDR3 DNA: TGTGCCAGCAGCGACGGTGACCGCTACAATGAGCAGTTCTTC.

The rearrangement links TRBV6-1 to TRBJ2-1; no definite D call. The V end lost 10 bases, the J end lost 0 bases, and 13 bases lay between the germline ends. Germline V gene sequence: CDR1 MNHNS, CDR2 SASEGT. This CDR3 spans 14 amino acids. CDR3 amino acids: CATTRLSSYNEQFF. CDR3 sequence (DNA): TGTGCCACCACCCGTCTGAGCTCCTACAATGAGCAGTTCTTC.